This T cell receptor (beta chain) was identified during a study of T-cell reconstitution after alpha-beta-depleted transplantation in children. Preparing the TCRbeta library involved the use of unique molecular identifiers. TCRdb analysed the PCR reads with MiXCR anew, one entry per CDR3 protein. The data show about 290,000 distinct CDR3 sequences, about 9.5% seen once. The CDR3 spans 12 residues. CDR1 SQVTM and CDR2 ANQGSEA come from the germline V gene. After removal of 4 bases from V and 6 bases from J, the junction contained 2 bases not matched to a gene. In its sample, this clonotype was seen many times.

The material sequenced was PBMCs, taken before TCRalphabeta/CD19-depleted stem cell transplant. The source is a boy under two years old with acute myeloid leukemia, due to receive a stem cell transplant. The gene calls are TRBV29-1 and TRBJ2-7; 11 nucleotides align to TRBD2. The CDR3 region is CSVGLAGGEQYF. The CDR3 DNA is TGCAGCGTTGGGCTAGCGGGAGGCGAGCAGTACTTC.